This T cell receptor beta chain appears in the sequencing data of a study of shared T cell receptors in the human thymus. This CDR3 has 15 residues. The V gene lost 5 bases and the J gene lost 3 bases, with 17 bases spanning the gap. Germline V CDR1 and CDR2: MNHEY, SVGAGI. Produced via immunoSEQ multiplex PCR; TCRdb's table is partial and in-frame only. The data hold some 760,000 clones, with approximately 83% observed a single time. The same sample was also used in a study of human thymus T cells.

This chain links TRBV6-5 with TRBJ2-7; D is unresolved. What was sequenced was thymocytes. This TCR was recovered from a girl under three years old with a congenital heart defect. The CDR3 sequence: CASSADLGAIYEQYF. CDR3 DNA sequence: TGTGCCAGCAGTGCGGATTTAGGAGCGATCTACGAGCAGTACTTC.